The next 29 T cell receptor beta chains were all read from a single sample in a study of tumor-infiltrating lymphocytes in primary liver carcinoma. Using a constant-region primer together with ProtoScript II reverse transcriptase, TCR beta cDNA was made from roughly 540 ng of total RNA. ARM-PCR was slightly modified, and three nested multiplex PCR rounds with it gave rise to the TCR beta libraries. The first two PCR rounds used TRBV1-TRBV30 forward primers with a C-beta reverse primer, about 10 cycles each. TCRdb analysed the multiplex PCR reads with MiXCR anew, one entry per CDR3 protein. The sample lists approximately 120,000 distinct CDR3 sequences; around 64% were seen once. Taking about 20-31 mg of unsorted bulk tissue, the authors co-extracted RNA and DNA. Sequencing input: liver tumor tissue from sampling region 3. As to subset: tumor region T3, left-lateral pole. The receptors stem from a woman aged 55-69 years with primary liver carcinoma and hepatitis B virus infection.

This clonotype occurred a few times. The J gene is TRBJ2-7, the V gene TRBV10-3, with D perhaps TRBD2 (5 bases). The V end was cut by 0 bases, the J end by 10 bases, with 10 bases between. The CDR3 is 12 amino acids. Germline V CDR1 and CDR2: ENHRY, SYGVKD. CDR3 sequence (DNA): TGTGCCATCAGTGAGTCCTGGGCGGGTCAGTACTTC. Translating it yields CAISESWAGQYF.

This clonotype occurred a few times. This sequence may be a read error, since a much larger clone differs from it by one base. V and J are TRBV14 and TRBJ1-1; a weak D match, TRBD1 (6 bases). Germline V gene data show CDR1 as SGHDN and CDR2 as FVKESK. The CDR3 is 14 amino acids. In nucleotides, the CDR3 is TGTGCCAGCAGCCCAAAGGGGGTGAACACTGAAACTTTCTTT. Its protein product is CASSPKGVNTETFF. Full variable domain (remainder filled in from reference TRBV14 and TRBJ1-1): EAGVTQFPSHSVIEKGQTVTLRCDPISGHDNLYWYRRVMGKEIKFLLHFVKESKQDESGMPNNRFLAERTGGTYSTLKVQPAELEDSGVYFCASSPKGVNTETFFGQGTRLTVV.

About this clonotype itself: Since no conserved phenylalanine or tryptophan closes the CDR3, a read error is the likely cause. The CDR3 nucleotides are TGTGTCATCAGCTCCCGGGGGGCGCGGACCATGGGCAATGAGCAGTTCCTC. The encoded protein is CVISSRGARTMGNEQFL. The chain joins TRBV11-3 to TRBJ2-1; possibly TRBD2 for D (7 bases). Looked up from germline, CDR1 is SGHNT and CDR2 is YENEEA. The length of the CDR3 is 17 residues.

This clonotype appeared a single time. Since the CDR3 does not end with the conserved phenylalanine or tryptophan, this likely comes from a read error. The CDR3 DNA reads TGTGCCAGCAGTTGCTCGGGGGTGAAGCAGTTCTTA. The encoded protein is CASSCSGVKQFL. The gene calls are TRBV6-5 and TRBJ2-1, with D perhaps matching TRBD2 (6 bases). V was cut by 4 bases and J by 11 bases, with 12 bases left in between. Per germline, CDR1 MNHEY and CDR2 SVGAGI. CDR3 size: 12 residues.

The rearrangement uses TRBV5-4 and TRBJ2-1, with D perhaps TRBD1 or TRBD2 (5 bases each). Trimming pared 8 bases from V and 5 bases from J, leaving 23 bases between. Germline assignment: CDR1 SGHNT and CDR2 YYREEE (reference sequence). CDR3 size: 16 residues. CDR3 region: CASTRGGPLSNNEQFF. The DNA for the CDR3 is TGTGCCAGTACCCGTGGGGGACCTCTTTCAAACAATGAGCAGTTCTTC.

This clonotype appeared a few times. The chain joins TRBV5-1 to TRBJ2-2; no definite D call. Trimming cost V 6 bases and J 1 base, with 7 bases left between them. The germline CDR1 and CDR2 sequences are SGHRS and YFSETQ. The CDR3 runs 13 residues. As DNA, the CDR3 is TGCGCCAGCAATCCGGGGAACACCGGGGAGCTGTTTTTT. This gives the protein CASNPGNTGELFF.

This clonotype came up a few times. A much larger clone lies one base from this, so it may be a read error. The rearrangement uses TRBV4-2 and TRBJ2-3; D not certain. The V and J ends lost 0 bases and 4 bases respectively, with 5 bases between them. This CDR3 is built from 13 residues. Per the germline V gene, CDR1 is LGHNA and CDR2 is YNFKEQ. This CDR3 is CASSQEGADTQYF. CDR3 DNA sequence: TGTGCCAGCAGCCAAGAGGGCGCAGATACGCAGTATTTT.

With regard to this clonotype: The missing conserved phenylalanine or tryptophan at the end of this CDR3 makes a read error likely. V usage is TRBV11-1 and J usage is TRBJ2-7, with a tentative D call TRBD2 (6 bases). The CDR3 has 15 amino acids. From germline, CDR1 is SGHAT and CDR2 FQDESV (reference sequence). Trimming pared 9 bases from V and 2 bases from J, leaving 20 bases between. This CDR3 reads CASSSLGGTAYEQYL. The CDR3 DNA is TGTGCCAGTTCCTCTCTCGGTGGGACTGCCTACGAGCAGTACTTA.

With respect to this clonotype: The junction does not match germline at one end; this may be a read error. This chain uses TRBV10-1 with TRBJ2-3; TRBD2 aligns across 8 bases. The CDR3 contains 17 residues. Germline CDR1 and CDR2: WNHNN and SYGVQD (reference sequence). CDR3 coding DNA: TGCACCAGCAGTGAAGAAAGAGCGGGAGCCCTCACGAATACGCAGTATTTC. Protein product: CTSSEERAGALTNTQYF.

In regard to this clonotype: This may be a read error: a much more frequent sequence differs by one nucleotide. The V call is TRBV5-4, the J call TRBJ2-7; the match to TRBD2 covers 8 bases. Germline V CDR1 and CDR2: SGHNT, YYREEE (reference sequence). The CDR3 totals 14 residues. The CDR3 nucleotides read TGTGCCAGCAGCCAAGGACTAGCCGTTTCAGAGCGGTACTTC. Protein sequence: CASSQGLAVSERYF. Filled out from reference TRBV5-4 and TRBJ2-7, the complete variable domain reads ETGVTQSPTHLIKTRGQQVTLRCSSQSGHNTVSWYQQALGQGPQFIFQYYREEENGRGNFPPRFSGLQFPNYSSELNVNALELDDSALYLCASSQGLAVSERYFGPGTRLTVT.

In this sample, this clonotype turned up once. The conserved phenylalanine or tryptophan is not found at the CDR3 terminus, so this likely reflects a read error. V gene TRBV29-1 combines with J gene TRBJ2-2; D possibly corresponds to TRBD1 (5 bases). Germline CDR1 and CDR2: SQVTM and ANQGSEA. The CDR3 length is 14 residues. The V end was cut by 7 bases, the J end by 0 bases, with 12 bases between. The CDR3 sequence is CSALGQTNTGELFV. The CDR3 DNA follows: TGCAGCGCCCTAGGACAAACGAACACCGGGGAGCTGTTTGTT.

About this clonotype: Germline is not matched at one junction end, which may reflect a read error. V is TRBV11-2 and J is TRBJ2-5; D is possibly TRBD2 (5 bases). Per the germline V gene, CDR1 is SGHAT and CDR2 is FQNNGV. The CDR3 has 13 amino acids. The CDR3 region is CASSSELGETHYF. The CDR3, as DNA: TGTGCCAGCAGCTCCGAGCTTGGGGAGACCCACTACTTC.

There are many counts of this clonotype. The chain carries TRBV10-2 and TRBJ1-2; D is possibly TRBD1 (5 bases). With 2 bases removed from V and 4 bases from J, the gap between germline ends came to 11 bases. This CDR3 contains 14 residues. Germline CDR1 is WSHSY and CDR2 is SAAADI. The CDR3 protein is CASSESRGAYGYTF. In DNA form, the CDR3 reads TGCGCCAGCAGTGAGAGTAGGGGCGCCTATGGCTACACCTTC.

The chain employs TRBV11-2 and TRBJ2-7, with D possibly matching TRBD2 (6 bases). The germline V gene has CDR1 SGHAT and CDR2 FQNNGV. V lost 9 bases to trimming and J lost 11 bases, with 29 bases between them. The CDR3 totals 15 residues. The CDR3 DNA sequence: TGTGCCAGTAGCCCCCGTCCCGGTTGGGACTCAGAGAAGTACTTC. This encodes CASSPRPGWDSEKYF.

Details on this clonotype: This could be a read error, since a much larger clone is one nucleotide away. The chain uses TRBV6-5 and TRBJ2-1, with D perhaps matching TRBD1 (6 bases). The germline V and J ends were trimmed by 8 bases and 7 bases, with 12 bases remaining between them. The CDR3 is 12 amino acids. In germline, CDR1 is MNHEY, CDR2 SVGAGI. CDR3 amino acids: CASGNRANEQFF. The DNA of the CDR3 is TGTGCCAGCGGGAACAGGGCGAATGAGCAGTTCTTC.

Points on this clonotype: A much larger clone differs from this one at a single base, so this may be a read error. Because the CDR3 is missing its conserved closing phenylalanine or tryptophan, this is likely a read error. The V gene is TRBV10-2, the J gene TRBJ1-5; TRBD1 matches at 8 bases. Germline values: CDR1 WSHSY, CDR2 SAAADI. J gave up 6 bases and V 6 bases, and 7 bases lay outside the gene matches. The CDR3 spans 14 residues. This chain's CDR3 is CASSPGQVGQPQHL. CDR3 bases: TGCGCCAGCAGCCCGGGACAGGTCGGTCAGCCCCAGCATTTA.

The V and J genes are TRBV5-1 and TRBJ2-4; D perhaps matches TRBD2 (7 bases). This CDR3 has 15 amino acids. Germline-derived CDR1 and CDR2 are SGHRS and YFSETQ. V was pared by 4 bases and J by 8 bases, with 19 bases between. CDR3 bases: TGCGCCAGCAGCCCCGGAGGGGGGGCGGGGGACATTCAGTACTTC. This sequence encodes CASSPGGGAGDIQYF.

This chain uses TRBV6-5 with TRBJ2-7, with 10 bases that match TRBD2. The CDR3 spans 17 residues. CDR1 and CDR2 from the germline V gene are MNHEY and SVGAGI. Trimming cost V 4 bases and J 4 bases; bases outside gene matches: 13. CDR3 in DNA: TGTGCCAGCAGTTCAATCTACGGGACTAGCGAACTATACGAGCAGTACTTC. Translating it yields CASSSIYGTSELYEQYF.

For this clonotype: Germline and junction disagree at one end, which may indicate a read error. The genes are TRBV5-5 and TRBJ2-1, with D possibly being TRBD2 (6 bases). The CDR3 is 15 amino acids. Per the germline V gene, CDR1 is SGHKS and CDR2 is YYEKEE (reference sequence). The chain's CDR3 is CVSSLRGAETNEQSF. The DNA for the CDR3 is TGTGTCAGCAGCTTGCGCGGGGCTGAAACCAATGAGCAGTCCTTC.

Regarding this clonotype: This likely comes from a read error, as the CDR3 has no conserved phenylalanine or tryptophan at its end. The chain combines TRBV5-1 with TRBJ1-4; D is ambiguous. This CDR3 is 15 amino acids long. The germline CDR1 and CDR2 sequences are SGHRS and YFSETQ. Trimming took 5 bases from V and 8 from J, leaving 19 bases between them. This CDR3 is CASRKSDYTYEKLFS. The CDR3 DNA reads TGCGCCAGCAGAAAGTCTGACTACACTTACGAAAAACTGTTTTCT.

In this sample, this clonotype turned up a few times. The conserved final phenylalanine or tryptophan is absent from the CDR3, which likely points to a read error. The chain links TRBV28 to TRBJ1-5; TRBD1 is a possible D gene (5 bases). The V end was cut by 2 bases, the J end by 5 bases, with 7 bases between. There are 13 residues in the CDR3. Germline CDR1 MDHEN, CDR2 SYDVKM. The CDR3 DNA reads as TGTGCCAGCAGTTTAGACAGCGATCAGCCCCAGCATCTT. Its protein is CASSLDSDQPQHL.

As to this clonotype: A read error may produce the germline difference seen at one junction end. V usage is TRBV4-1 and J usage is TRBJ2-7; D is undetermined. CDR3 length equals 13 residues. The germline V gene has CDR1 MGHRA and CDR2 YSYEKL. CDR3 region: CASSQEISYGQYF. In nucleotides, the CDR3 is TGCGCCAGCAGCCAGGAAATCTCCTACGGGCAGTATTTC.

This chain joins TRBV29-1 and TRBJ1-1; no clear D gene. This CDR3 region has 19 residues. Trimming removed 4 bases from V and 2 bases from J, with 29 bases in between. CDR1 is SQVTM and CDR2 is ANQGSEA in the germline V gene. The CDR3 nucleotides read TGCAGCGTTGTTAGAAGATCTTCGGAAGGGAGGCCTAGAAACACTGAAGCTTTCTTT. This codes for CSVVRRSSEGRPRNTEAFF.

The V gene is TRBV19, the J gene TRBJ1-1; 8 bases agree with TRBD1. Looked up from germline, CDR1 is LNHDA and CDR2 is SQIVND (reference sequence). Trimming at V came to 6 bases and at J to 4 bases, leaving 4 bases not matched to a gene. The CDR3 length is 13 residues. The CDR3 DNA is TGTGCCAGTAGCGGACAGGGATTCACTGAAGCTTTCTTT. Its protein is CASSGQGFTEAFF.

This clonotype was detected many times. The chain has TRBV5-1 and TRBJ2-1, with 8 bases fitting TRBD1. Looked up from germline, CDR1 is SGHRS and CDR2 is YFSETQ. The CDR3 runs 16 residues. V trimming: 4 bases; J trimming: 4 bases; junction bases outside the gene matches: 10. CDR3 sequence reads: CASSRRTGRLYNEQFF. The CDR3 DNA follows: TGCGCCAGCAGCCGACGGACAGGGCGGTTGTACAATGAGCAGTTCTTC. Looking up the rest from reference TRBV5-1 and TRBJ2-1 gives the full variable domain: KAGVTQTPRYLIKTRGQQVTLSCSPISGHRSVSWYQQTPGQGLQFLFEYFSETQRNKGNFPGRFSGRQFSNSRSEMNVSTLELGDSALYLCASSRRTGRLYNEQFFGPGTRLTVL.

Concerning this clonotype: The conserved phenylalanine or tryptophan normally closing the CDR3 is absent here, so this likely arose from a read error. J is TRBJ1-1 and V is TRBV11-3; D may be TRBD1 (6 bases). Germline-derived CDR1 and CDR2 are SGHNT and YENEEA. The length of the CDR3 is 18 residues. In DNA, the CDR3 is TGTGTCAGCAGCTTAGGAGCTGGAAGGGGGGTCATGAACGCTGAAGCTTTCTCT. Amino acids: CVSSLGAGRGVMNAEAFS.

This clonotype was found many times. The chain joins TRBV7-3 to TRBJ2-1; TRBD2 matches 13 bases. Trimming at V came to 2 bases and at J to 10 bases, leaving 8 bases not matched to a gene. Germline CDR1 SGHTA, CDR2 FQGTGA. This CDR3 has 16 residues. CDR3 in DNA: TGTGCCAGCAGCTTAGATAGACCGGGACTAGCGGGAGAGCAGTTCTTC. Its translation is CASSLDRPGLAGEQFF.

This clonotype was seen at least ten times. The V gene is TRBV6-1, the J gene TRBJ2-1, with 15 bases that match TRBD2. This CDR3 comprises 14 residues. Germline values: CDR1 MNHNS, CDR2 SASEGT. The V gene end was trimmed by 8 bases and the J gene end by 4 bases; junction bases not matched to a gene: 0. CDR3 in DNA: TGTGCCAGCGGACTAGCGGGAGGGTACAATGAGCAGTTCTTC. This codes for CASGLAGGYNEQFF.

This chain joins TRBV28 and TRBJ1-2; D remains unclear. The length of the CDR3 is 11 residues. Germline V gene sequence: CDR1 MDHEN, CDR2 SYDVKM. V lost 2 bases and J lost 7, with 5 bases in between. The CDR3 DNA follows: TGTGCCAGCAGTTTAATTGGTGGCTACACCTTC. As protein: CASSLIGGYTF.